This T cell receptor beta chain was captured by sequencing in a study of STAT5B mutations in CD4+ large granular lymphocyte leukemia. Sequenced by immunoSEQ multiplex PCR; TCRdb stores in-frame clones only, minus some. The table lists over 20,000 clones, 81% of them singletons. The CDR3 contains 13 residues. V lost 1 base to trimming and J lost 3 bases, with 7 bases between them. In germline, CDR1 is SGHTA, CDR2 FQGNSA. The sequencing sample was made of CD4+ T cells from blood buffy coats. This receptor was identified in a human donor in good health. V is TRBV7-2 and J is TRBJ2-7; no clear D. The CDR3 region is CASSLGSDYEQYF. The CDR3 DNA reads TGTGCCAGCAGCTTAGGCTCCGACTACGAGCAGTACTTC.